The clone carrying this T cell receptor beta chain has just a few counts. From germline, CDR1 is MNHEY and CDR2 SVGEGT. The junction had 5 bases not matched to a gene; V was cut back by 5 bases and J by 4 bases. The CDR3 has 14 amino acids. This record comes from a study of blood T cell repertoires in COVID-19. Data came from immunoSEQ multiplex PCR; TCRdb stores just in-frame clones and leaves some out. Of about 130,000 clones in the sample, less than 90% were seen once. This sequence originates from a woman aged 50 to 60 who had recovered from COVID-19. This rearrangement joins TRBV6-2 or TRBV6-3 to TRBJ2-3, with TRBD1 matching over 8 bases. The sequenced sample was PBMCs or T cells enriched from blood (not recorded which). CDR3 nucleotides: TGTGCCAGCAGTCAGGGACAGGACTCAGATACGCAGTATTTT. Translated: CASSQGQDSDTQYF.